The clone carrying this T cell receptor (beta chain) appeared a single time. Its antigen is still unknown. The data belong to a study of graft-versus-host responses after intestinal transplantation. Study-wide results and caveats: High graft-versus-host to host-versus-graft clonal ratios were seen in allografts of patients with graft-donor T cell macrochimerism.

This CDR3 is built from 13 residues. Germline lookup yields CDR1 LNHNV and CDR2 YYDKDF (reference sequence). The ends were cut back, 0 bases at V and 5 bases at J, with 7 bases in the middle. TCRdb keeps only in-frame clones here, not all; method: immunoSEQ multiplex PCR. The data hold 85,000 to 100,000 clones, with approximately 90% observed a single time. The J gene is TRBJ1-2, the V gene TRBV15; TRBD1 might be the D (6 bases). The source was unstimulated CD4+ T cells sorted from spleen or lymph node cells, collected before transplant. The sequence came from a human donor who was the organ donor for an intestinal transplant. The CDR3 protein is CATSRDTGYGYTF. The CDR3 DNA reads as TGTGCCACCAGCAGAGATACAGGGTATGGCTACACCTTC.